This T cell receptor beta chain was obtained from a study of T cell changes during pregnancy in multiple sclerosis. Sequencing used immunoSEQ multiplex PCR; TCRdb keeps in-frame clones, though not all of them. The sample has around 52,000 clones; 92% are singletons. This TCR was sampled from a female donor in good health, enrolled as a control in a pregnancy study. Source: CD4+ T cells from peripheral blood mononuclear cells, taken after pregnancy.

The CDR3 sequence is CASSLDGQTSPLQYF. The CDR3 DNA is TGTGCCAGCAGCTTAGATGGGCAGACCTCCCCTTTGCAGTACTTC. J is TRBJ2-7 and V is TRBV7-3; no reliable D call. CDR3 length: 15 amino acids. Between the trimmed V and J ends, which lost 2 bases and 9 bases, there was a span of 20 bases. Germline V gives CDR1 SGHTA, CDR2 FQGTGA.